A single sample gave rise to the 14 T cell receptor beta chains below, sequenced in a study of blood T cell repertoires in COVID-19. Assay: immunoSEQ multiplex PCR; the TCRdb copy retains only in-frame clones and omits some. This table holds fewer than 35,000 clones, more than 85% found once. Sequencing used peripheral blood. All receptors derive from a woman of 80 years or more with active or convalescent COVID-19.

The V call is TRBV28, the J call TRBJ1-5, with TRBD1 matching 8 bases. The ends lost 4 bases at V and 1 base at J; junction bases unmatched: 6. The CDR3 loop spans 16 amino acids. CDR1 MDHEN and CDR2 SYDVKM come from the germline V gene. The CDR3 protein is CASSSPGGLSNQPQHF. DNA for the CDR3: TGTGCCAGCAGTTCTCCAGGGGGCCTAAGCAATCAGCCCCAGCATTTT.

The chain combines TRBV12-3 or TRBV12-4 with TRBJ1-1, with D possibly TRBD1 on 6 matching bases. Trimming removed 2 bases at V and 5 bases at J, with 9 bases between. CDR3 size: 13 residues. The CDR3 coding sequence is TGTGCCAGCAGTTTACGGCAGGGGACTGAAGCTTTCTTT. Translated: CASSLRQGTEAFF.

The chain employs TRBV5-1 and TRBJ2-3; 8 bases are a match to TRBD2. The CDR3 contains 16 residues. Trimming at V came to 2 bases and at J to 1 base, leaving 6 bases not matched to a gene. Germline assignment: CDR1 SGHRS and CDR2 YFSETQ. The CDR3 protein is CASSFIGTSGTDTQYF. CDR3 in DNA: TGCGCCAGCAGCTTTATCGGGACTAGTGGCACAGATACGCAGTATTTT.

The rearrangement links TRBV5-6 to TRBJ1-2; TRBD1 aligns across 10 bases. Trimming at V came to 5 bases and at J to 5 bases, leaving 9 bases not matched to a gene. Germline assignment: CDR1 SGHDT and CDR2 YYEEEE. The CDR3 consists of 15 residues. The CDR3 DNA is TGTGCCAGCAGGACGTTAGGACAGGGGGATTATGGCTACACCTTC. Translated, it gives CASRTLGQGDYGYTF. The full variable domain, completed using reference TRBV5-6 and TRBJ1-2, is DAGVTQSPTHLIKTRGQQVTLRCSPKSGHDTVSWYQQALGQGPQFIFQYYEEEERQRGNFPDRFSGHQFPNYSSELNVNALLLGDSALYLCASRTLGQGDYGYTFGSGTRLTVV.

This clone was detected once. This rearrangement joins TRBV19 to TRBJ2-1; the match to TRBD1 covers 10 bases. J gave up 4 bases and V 5 bases, and 5 bases lay outside the gene matches. The CDR3 covers 15 residues. Germline V lookup: CDR1 LNHDA, CDR2 SQIVND (reference sequence). CDR3 protein: CASSRGQGIYNEQFF. The CDR3 DNA sequence: TGTGCCAGTAGTCGGGGACAGGGGATATACAATGAGCAGTTCTTC.

This clone appeared once. V usage is TRBV29-1 and J usage is TRBJ1-2; TRBD1 aligns across 10 bases. Germline assignment: CDR1 SQVTM and CDR2 ANQGSEA. The CDR3 has 13 amino acids. The V segment lost 1 base and the J segment 8 bases; nucleotides outside the gene matches: 4. In DNA form, the CDR3 reads TGCAGCGTTGAAGGACAGGGGGCGTGGGGCTACACCTTC. Residues: CSVEGQGAWGYTF.

The rearrangement joins TRBV6-1 to TRBJ2-7, with D unresolved. Germline CDR1 MNHNS, CDR2 SASEGT. The CDR3 totals 14 residues. V lost 1 base and J 5 bases, leaving 12 bases between the germline ends. The CDR3 DNA sequence: TGTGCCAGCAGTGAAGAAGTGGGCAGAGACGAGCAGTACTTC. This codes for CASSEEVGRDEQYF.

The chain uses TRBV19 and TRBJ2-4; the D is unclear. The CDR3 contains 16 residues. V was clipped by 4 bases and J by 0 bases, with 13 bases between them. Germline CDR1 and CDR2: LNHDA and SQIVND (reference sequence). The CDR3 DNA sequence: TGTGCCAGTAGTAAATCGGTCGTGGTAGCCAAAAACATTCAGTACTTC. This translates into CASSKSVVVAKNIQYF.

The chain has TRBV5-4 and TRBJ2-5, with 11 nucleotides matching TRBD2. Per germline, CDR1 SGHNT and CDR2 YYREEE (reference sequence). The CDR3 covers 16 residues. The V segment lost 4 bases and the J segment 4 bases; nucleotides outside the gene matches: 9. CDR3 nucleotides: TGTGCCAGCAGCAAACCCACTAGCGGGGGTGGAGAGACCCAGTACTTC. It translates to CASSKPTSGGGETQYF.

The chain employs TRBV18 and TRBJ1-3; D uncertain. The CDR3 runs to 13 residues. Germline V gene sequence: CDR1 KGHSH, CDR2 LQKENI. Trimming took 3 bases from V and 3 from J, leaving 6 bases between them. The DNA of the CDR3 is TGTGCCAGCTCACCGCCTAGTGGAAACACCATATATTTT. Amino acid sequence: CASSPPSGNTIYF.

In its sample, this clone was seen a few times. The V and J genes are TRBV5-4 and TRBJ2-2, with 7 nucleotides matching TRBD2. Trimming removed 4 bases from V and 0 bases from J; junction bases left unmatched: 3. Germline CDR1 SGHNT, CDR2 YYREEE (reference sequence). This CDR3 contains 15 residues. The CDR3 is CASSRLAPNTGELFF. The CDR3 nucleotides read TGTGCCAGCAGCCGACTAGCTCCGAACACCGGGGAGCTGTTTTTT. Full variable domain (outside the CDR3, taken from reference TRBV5-4 and TRBJ2-2): ETGVTQSPTHLIKTRGQQVTLRCSSQSGHNTVSWYQQALGQGPQFIFQYYREEENGRGNFPPRFSGLQFPNYSSELNVNALELDDSALYLCASSRLAPNTGELFFGEGSRLTVL.

This clone was recorded a few times. This chain's CDR3 is CASSMGTGKTYEQYF. CDR3 coding DNA: TGTGCCAGTAGTATGGGGACAGGTAAAACCTACGAGCAGTACTTC. The chain couples TRBV19 to TRBJ2-7; TRBD1 aligns across 8 bases. Germline-derived CDR1 and CDR2 are LNHDA and SQIVND (reference sequence). The CDR3 has 15 amino acids. V shed 3 bases and J 2 bases; nucleotides not matched to a gene: 6.

This chain connects TRBV24-1 to TRBJ1-5; D remains ambiguous. Trimming shortened V by 4 bases and J by 8 bases, and 17 bases separated the two germline ends. Germline V CDR1 and CDR2: KGHDR, SFDVKD. CDR3 length: 15 residues. The DNA of the CDR3 is TGTGCCACCAGTGACCCGACGGGTACGGGAGAGCCCCAGCATTTT. It translates to CATSDPTGTGEPQHF.

For this clone: This sample also contains other DNA sequences that code for the same CDR3. CDR3 sequence reads: CASSLGLAGQETQYF. The CDR3 DNA reads TGCGCCAGCAGCTTGGGATTAGCGGGGCAAGAGACCCAGTACTTC. The gene calls are TRBV5-1 and TRBJ2-5; 8 bases are shared with TRBD2. The V gene's germline CDR1 is SGHRS and CDR2 YFSETQ. The V segment lost 0 bases and the J segment 2 bases; nucleotides outside the gene matches: 3. This CDR3 is 15 amino acids long.